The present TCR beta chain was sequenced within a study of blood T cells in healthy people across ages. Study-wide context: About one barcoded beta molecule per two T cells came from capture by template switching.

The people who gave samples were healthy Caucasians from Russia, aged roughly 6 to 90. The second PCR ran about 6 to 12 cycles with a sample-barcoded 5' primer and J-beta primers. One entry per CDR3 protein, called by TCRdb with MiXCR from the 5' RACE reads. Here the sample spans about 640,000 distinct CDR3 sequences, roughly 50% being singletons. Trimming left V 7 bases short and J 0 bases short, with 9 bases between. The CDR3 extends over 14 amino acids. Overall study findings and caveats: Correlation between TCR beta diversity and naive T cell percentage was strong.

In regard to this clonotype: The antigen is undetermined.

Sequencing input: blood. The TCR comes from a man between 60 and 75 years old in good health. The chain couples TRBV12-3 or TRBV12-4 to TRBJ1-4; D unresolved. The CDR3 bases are TGTGCCAGCAAGTTCTTTGCAACTAATGAAAAACTGTTTTTT. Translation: CASKFFATNEKLFF.